Shown below are 31 T cell receptor beta chains from a single sample sequenced in a study of blood T cell repertoires in COVID-19. Sequenced by immunoSEQ multiplex PCR; TCRdb stores in-frame clones only, minus some. The table includes 95,000 to 120,000 clones, around nine tenths detected once. Input material: peripheral blood. The receptors stem from a woman between 65 and 79 years old who had recovered from COVID-19.

The V gene is TRBV6-2 or TRBV6-3, the J gene TRBJ1-2; D is unresolved. Germline assignment: CDR1 MNHEY and CDR2 SVGEGT. The CDR3 runs to 13 residues. The V and J ends lost 0 bases and 6 bases respectively, with 8 bases between them. The CDR3 nucleotides read TGTGCCAGCAGTTACTCGGGAGCGCATGGCTACACCTTC. It codes for CASSYSGAHGYTF.

The CDR3 sequence: CASSYVSSTEAFF. CDR3 bases: TGTGCCAGCAGTTACGTTTCGTCCACTGAAGCTTTCTTT. The chain employs TRBV6-5 and TRBJ1-1; D is ambiguous. Trimming took off 2 bases at V and 4 bases at J, with 8 bases between the two ends. The length of the CDR3 is 13 residues. Germline lookup yields CDR1 MNHEY and CDR2 SVGAGI.

This clone was observed once. The rearrangement joins TRBV9 to TRBJ1-2; 7 bases match TRBD1. Germline CDR1 reads SGDLS; CDR2 reads YYNGEE. The CDR3 sequence is 14 residues long. With V trimmed by 1 base and J by 5 bases, 5 bases remained unmatched. The CDR3 DNA sequence: TGTGCCAGCAGCGTAACCGGGACAGCATATGGCTACACCTTC. Amino acids: CASSVTGTAYGYTF.

The chain uses TRBV6-2 or TRBV6-3 and TRBJ2-7, with D perhaps TRBD2 (6 bases). There are 17 residues in the CDR3. Germline lookup yields CDR1 MNHEY and CDR2 SVGEGT. V dropped 6 bases and J dropped 2 bases, with 23 bases sitting between them. This CDR3 reads CASSPAYGGIGPYEQYF. The CDR3, as DNA: TGTGCCAGCAGCCCCGCCTATGGAGGGATCGGGCCCTACGAGCAGTACTTC.

The sample holds one count of this clone. The sample carries other DNA sequences with the same CDR3. The chain recombines TRBV4-1 with TRBJ2-7, with 11 bases that match TRBD1. The CDR3 contains 14 residues. Trimming took 3 bases from V and 7 from J; bases not matched to a gene: 5. Germline loops: CDR1 MGHRA, CDR2 YSYEKL. CDR3 protein: CASSQGQGVGEQYF. CDR3 sequence (DNA): TGCGCCAGCAGCCAGGGACAGGGGGTCGGGGAGCAGTACTTC.

V gene TRBV7-8 combines with J gene TRBJ2-7, with 8 positions matching TRBD2. In germline, CDR1 is SGHVS, CDR2 FQNEAQ. Trimming at V came to 3 bases and at J to 7 bases, leaving 11 bases not matched to a gene. The CDR3 loop spans 15 amino acids. The CDR3 reads CASSFLAGSSGEQYF. The CDR3 DNA sequence: TGTGCCAGCAGCTTCCTAGCGGGCTCTTCGGGGGAGCAGTACTTC.

The rearrangement uses TRBV2 and TRBJ1-4, with D unresolved. The CDR3 consists of 13 residues. CDR1 is SNHLY, CDR2 FYNNEI, per germline. The V end lost 5 bases, the J end lost 11 bases, and 15 bases lay between the germline ends. CDR3 in amino acids: CASSPESGTKLFF. The CDR3 DNA reads TGTGCCAGCAGTCCCGAGTCGGGAACGAAACTGTTTTTT.

This chain uses TRBV6-5 with TRBJ2-7; D is possibly TRBD2 (6 bases). There are 12 residues in the CDR3. V lost 6 bases and J lost 5, with 11 bases in between. CDR1 is MNHEY, CDR2 SVGAGI, per germline. The CDR3 bases are TGTGCCAGCAGGCGGGGAGGAAACGAGCAGTACTTC. Its translation is CASRRGGNEQYF.

The V and J genes are TRBV2 and TRBJ1-4; no reliable D call. CDR3 length equals 12 residues. Germline CDR1 reads SNHLY; CDR2 reads FYNNEI. Trimming left V 6 bases short and J 12 bases short, with 14 bases between. CDR3 DNA: TGTGCCAGCAGAAGGAGGGAGGCGGAACTGTTTTTT. Encoded protein: CASRRREAELFF.

Only one count was recorded for this clone. The chain links TRBV30 to TRBJ2-1; TRBD2 is a possible D gene (7 bases). The V end lost 3 bases, the J end lost 10 bases, and 16 bases lay between the germline ends. Germline lookup yields CDR1 GTSNPN and CDR2 SVGIG (reference sequence). The CDR3 loop spans 13 amino acids. The CDR3 DNA reads as TGTGCCTGGAGGGGGGGGCTAGCTGGGGAGCAGTTCTTC. Translation: CAWRGGLAGEQFF.

J is TRBJ1-2 and V is TRBV19; D is perhaps TRBD1 (5 bases). The CDR3 has 15 residues. V was cut by 3 bases and J by 6 bases, with 17 bases left in between. CDR1 is LNHDA, CDR2 SQIVND, per germline (reference sequence). CDR3 in DNA: TGTGCCAGTAGTATCATTCCTAAAGGAGGGGATGGCTACACCTTC. Its translation: CASSIIPKGGDGYTF.

V gene TRBV3-1 (or the pseudogene TRBV3-2) combines with J gene TRBJ1-2; D remains unclear. The V end was cut by 5 bases, the J end by 2 bases, with 9 bases between. This CDR3 contains 13 residues. Germline loops: CDR1 LGHDT, CDR2 YNNKEL (reference sequence). DNA of the CDR3: TGTGCCAGCAGCGAGGGCGGAAACTATGGCTACACCTTC. Protein product: CASSEGGNYGYTF.

V is TRBV29-1 and J is TRBJ1-4; no clear D gene. There are 14 residues in the CDR3. Trimming stripped 0 bases from V and 7 bases from J, with 12 bases between. Germline V gives CDR1 SQVTM, CDR2 ANQGSEA. The CDR3 DNA sequence: TGCAGCGTTGAAGATGTGAGCGTTGGTGAAAAACTGTTTTTT. This codes for CSVEDVSVGEKLFF.

This chain uses TRBV30 with TRBJ2-1, with 10 nucleotides matching TRBD2. Germline trimming cut 5 bases from V and 5 bases from J; bases unmatched to any gene: 9. Germline V gives CDR1 GTSNPN, CDR2 SVGIG (reference sequence). This CDR3 contains 15 residues. The CDR3 bases are TGTGCCTGGGACTTTAGCGGGGGGCCTAACAATGAGCAGTTCTTC. Translating gives CAWDFSGGPNNEQFF. The full variable domain, completed using reference TRBV30 and TRBJ2-1, is SQTIHQWPATLVQPVGSPLSLECTVEGTSNPNLYWYRQAAGRGLQLLFYSVGIGQISSEVPQNLSASRPQDRQFILSSKKLLLSDSGFYLCAWDFSGGPNNEQFFGPGTRLTVL.

The chain links TRBV13 to TRBJ2-3; maybe TRBD2 (6 bases). This CDR3 is 14 amino acids long. The V end lost 5 bases, the J end lost 7 bases, and 16 bases lay between the germline ends. CDR1 is PRHDT and CDR2 is FYEKMQ in the germline V gene (reference sequence). In nucleotides, the CDR3 is TGTGCCAGCAGCCCAACGACGAGCGGGCATACGCAGTATTTT. This sequence encodes CASSPTTSGHTQYF.

V usage is TRBV27 and J usage is TRBJ2-2; D perhaps matches TRBD1 (5 bases). The CDR3 spans 18 residues. Germline V CDR1 and CDR2: MNHEY, SMNVEV (reference sequence). V was trimmed by 3 bases and J by 1 base, leaving 18 bases between them. CDR3 coding DNA: TGTGCCAGCAGTTTCGACAGCCCGGGCCGCAAGAACACCGGGGAGCTGTTTTTT. Translation gives CASSFDSPGRKNTGELFF.

The chain recombines TRBV18 with TRBJ2-6; D possibly corresponds to TRBD1 (5 bases). The length of the CDR3 is 17 residues. CDR1 is KGHSH and CDR2 is LQKENI in the germline V gene. Trimming removed 2 bases from V and 0 bases from J, with 11 bases in between. The CDR3 bases are TGTGCCAGCTCACCAACCCAGGGCTCCTCTGGGGCCAACGTCCTGACTTTC. Translated, it gives CASSPTQGSSGANVLTF.

The V call is TRBV11-2, the J call TRBJ1-5, with D possibly matching TRBD1 (5 bases). This CDR3 has 15 amino acids. Germline-derived CDR1 and CDR2 are SGHAT and FQNNGV. With 0 bases removed from V and 3 bases from J, the gap between germline ends came to 9 bases. CDR3 sequence: CASSLEGALNQPQHF. The CDR3 DNA follows: TGTGCCAGCAGCTTAGAAGGGGCCCTCAATCAGCCCCAGCATTTT. Looking up the rest from reference TRBV11-2 and TRBJ1-5 gives the full variable domain: EAGVAQSPRYKIIEKRQSVAFWCNPISGHATLYWYQQILGQGPKLLIQFQNNGVVDDSQLPKDRFSAERLKGVDSTLKIQPAKLEDSAVYLCASSLEGALNQPQHFGDGTRLSIL.

The V and J genes are TRBV5-1 and TRBJ2-1; TRBD1 matches 9 bases. Per the germline V gene, CDR1 is SGHRS and CDR2 is YFSETQ. The CDR3 is 14 residues long. Germline trimming cut 4 bases from V and 3 bases from J; bases unmatched to any gene: 2. The CDR3: CASSPGQGYNEQFF. CDR3 DNA: TGCGCCAGCAGCCCGGGACAGGGCTACAATGAGCAGTTCTTC. Supplemented by reference TRBV5-1 and TRBJ2-1, the full variable domain reads KAGVTQTPRYLIKTRGQQVTLSCSPISGHRSVSWYQQTPGQGLQFLFEYFSETQRNKGNFPGRFSGRQFSNSRSEMNVSTLELGDSALYLCASSPGQGYNEQFFGPGTRLTVL.

This chain joins TRBV7-2 and TRBJ1-1, with unresolved D. With 0 bases removed from V and 0 bases from J, the gap between germline ends came to 5 bases. The CDR3 has 14 amino acids. Germline loops: CDR1 SGHTA, CDR2 FQGNSA. The CDR3 coding sequence is TGTGCCAGCAGCTTAGCTACTGTGAACACTGAAGCTTTCTTT. The encoded protein is CASSLATVNTEAFF.

This chain links TRBV3-1 (or the pseudogene TRBV3-2) with TRBJ2-3; 14 bases are shared with TRBD2. CDR1 is LGHDT, CDR2 YNNKEL, per germline (reference sequence). J lost 8 bases, V lost 4 bases, and 5 bases had no gene match. This CDR3 has 15 residues. In DNA form, the CDR3 reads TGTGCCAGCAGCCCCAGAGGGACTAGCGGGGGTACGCAGTATTTT. It encodes CASSPRGTSGGTQYF.

V usage is TRBV4-1 and J usage is TRBJ2-3; TRBD2 is a possible D gene (7 bases). Trimming left V 0 bases short and J 6 bases short, with 16 bases between. The CDR3 sequence is 16 residues long. Germline CDR1 is MGHRA and CDR2 is YSYEKL. CDR3 amino acids: CASSQDLRGGWDTQYF. The CDR3 DNA follows: TGCGCCAGCAGCCAAGATTTGAGGGGGGGCTGGGATACGCAGTATTTT.

The chain has TRBV28 and TRBJ1-3; perhaps TRBD1 as D (5 bases). Trimming removed 4 bases from V and 0 bases from J, with 10 bases in between. Germline V CDR1 and CDR2: MDHEN, SYDVKM. CDR3 size: 15 residues. CDR3 nucleotides: TGTGCCAGCAGTTACCCAGGGCTCTCTGGAAACACCATATATTTT. Residues: CASSYPGLSGNTIYF.

V is TRBV5-6 and J is TRBJ2-1; D is undetermined. Deletions cut 4 bases from V and 0 bases from J, with 5 bases between. The CDR3 has 13 residues. Germline CDR1 SGHDT, CDR2 YYEEEE. Here the CDR3 DNA reads TGTGCCAGCAGCCCCATCTCCTACAATGAGCAGTTCTTC. Its translation: CASSPISYNEQFF.

The chain is built from TRBV11-2 and TRBJ2-3; TRBD1 matches at 7 bases. The CDR3 is made up of 18 amino acids. The J segment lost 0 bases and the V segment lost 4 bases, leaving 13 bases of the junction unmatched. Germline V CDR1 and CDR2: SGHAT, FQNNGV. The DNA of the CDR3 is TGTGCCAGCAGCTCTTTCTCGAAAGGGACAGCTAGCACAGATACGCAGTATTTT. As protein: CASSSFSKGTASTDTQYF.

The chain combines TRBV28 with TRBJ2-3; weak D call: TRBD1 (5 bases). CDR3 length equals 19 residues. Trimming pared 4 bases from V and 7 bases from J, leaving 30 bases between. The germline CDR1 and CDR2 sequences are MDHEN and SYDVKM. The CDR3 spells CASSSSLPDKAGHQYTQYF. The CDR3 DNA is TGTGCCAGCAGTTCTTCACTGCCGGACAAGGCAGGTCACCAATATACGCAGTATTTT.

The genes are TRBV18 and TRBJ1-4, with 8 nucleotides matching TRBD1. J gave up 6 bases and V 4 bases, and 1 base lay outside the gene matches. CDR3 length equals 13 residues. Germline V CDR1 and CDR2: KGHSH, LQKENI. The CDR3 loop is CASSRGQDEKLFF. In nucleotides, the CDR3 is TGTGCCAGCTCACGGGGACAGGATGAAAAACTGTTTTTT.

This chain joins TRBV23-1 and TRBJ1-2; a weak D match, TRBD1 (6 bases). TRBV23-1 is assigned to the ORF class and has an uncertain function. V dropped 3 bases and J dropped 4 bases, with 21 bases sitting between them. The CDR3 totals 17 residues. CDR3 region: CASSHSKNDRYGYGYTF. CDR3 DNA: TGCGCCAGCAGTCACTCTAAAAATGACAGGTACGGCTATGGCTACACCTTC.

The chain links TRBV27 to TRBJ2-1, with 11 nucleotides matching TRBD2. CDR1 is MNHEY, CDR2 SMNVEV, per germline (reference sequence). This CDR3 has 14 amino acids. V lost 8 bases and J lost 8; bases outside the gene matches: 8. This CDR3 is CASWVAGGPHEQFF. CDR3 nucleotides: TGTGCCAGCTGGGTAGCGGGGGGGCCCCATGAGCAGTTCTTC.

This chain uses TRBV15 with TRBJ2-2; 10 bases agree with TRBD2. Looked up from germline, CDR1 is LNHNV and CDR2 is YYDKDF (reference sequence). This CDR3 is 14 amino acids long. Trimming at V came to 7 bases and at J to 6 bases, leaving 5 bases not matched to a gene. The CDR3 is CATKSGRAPGELFF. The CDR3 nucleotides are TGTGCCACCAAAAGCGGGAGGGCCCCCGGGGAGCTGTTTTTT.

The genes are TRBV12-3 or TRBV12-4 and TRBJ1-1; D is unresolved. This CDR3 is 11 amino acids long. Trimming left V 3 bases short and J 11 bases short, with 10 bases between. The CDR3 DNA reads as TGTGCCAGCAGTTTCGACATAAGGGCTTTCTTT. It translates to CASSFDIRAFF.